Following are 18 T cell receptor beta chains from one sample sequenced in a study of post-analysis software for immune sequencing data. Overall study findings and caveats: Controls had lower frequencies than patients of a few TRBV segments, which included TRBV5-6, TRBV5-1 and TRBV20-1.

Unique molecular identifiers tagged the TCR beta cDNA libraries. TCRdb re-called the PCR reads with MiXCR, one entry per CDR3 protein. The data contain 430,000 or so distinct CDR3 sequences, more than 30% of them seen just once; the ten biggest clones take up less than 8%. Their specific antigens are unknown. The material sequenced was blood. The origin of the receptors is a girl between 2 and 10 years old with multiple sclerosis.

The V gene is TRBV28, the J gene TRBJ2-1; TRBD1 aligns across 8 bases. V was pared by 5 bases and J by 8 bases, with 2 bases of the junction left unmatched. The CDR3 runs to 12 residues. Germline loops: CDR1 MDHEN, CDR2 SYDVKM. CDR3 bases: TGTGCCAGCAGTACAGGGGGGCATGAGCAGTTCTTC. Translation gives CASSTGGHEQFF.

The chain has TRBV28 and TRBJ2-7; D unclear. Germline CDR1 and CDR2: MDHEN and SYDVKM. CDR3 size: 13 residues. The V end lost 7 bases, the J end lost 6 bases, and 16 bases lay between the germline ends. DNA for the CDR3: TGTGCCAGCACCCTGGCTACTCCGCTCGAGCAGTACTTC. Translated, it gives CASTLATPLEQYF.

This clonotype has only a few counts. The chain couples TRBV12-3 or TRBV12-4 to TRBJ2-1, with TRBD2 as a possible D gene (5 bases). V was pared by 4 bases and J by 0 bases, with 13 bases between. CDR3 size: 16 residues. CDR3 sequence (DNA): TGTGCCAGCAGTTATGGGGAGTTAAGCTCCTACAATGAGCAGTTCTTC. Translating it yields CASSYGELSSYNEQFF.

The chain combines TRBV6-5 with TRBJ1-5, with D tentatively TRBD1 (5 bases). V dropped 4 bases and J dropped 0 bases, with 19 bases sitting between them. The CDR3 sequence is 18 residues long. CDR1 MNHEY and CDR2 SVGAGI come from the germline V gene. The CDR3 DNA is TGTGCCAGCAGTTTCCAGGGATCCAATACTTATAGCAATCAGCCCCAGCATTTT. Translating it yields CASSFQGSNTYSNQPQHF.

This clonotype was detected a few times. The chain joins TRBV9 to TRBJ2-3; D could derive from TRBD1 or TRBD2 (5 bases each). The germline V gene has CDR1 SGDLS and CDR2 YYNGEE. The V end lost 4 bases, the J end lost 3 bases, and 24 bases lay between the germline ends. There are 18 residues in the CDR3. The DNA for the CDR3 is TGTGCCAGCAGCACGAGACCCGGGCGAGGGGAAGGGACAGATACGCAGTATTTT. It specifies CASSTRPGRGEGTDTQYF.

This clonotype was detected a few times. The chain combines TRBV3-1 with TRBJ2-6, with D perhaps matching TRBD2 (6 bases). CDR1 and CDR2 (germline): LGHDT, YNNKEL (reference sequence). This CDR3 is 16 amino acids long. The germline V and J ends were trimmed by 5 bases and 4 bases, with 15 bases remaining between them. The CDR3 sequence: CASSYGWGGGANVLTF. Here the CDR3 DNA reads TGTGCCAGCAGCTACGGATGGGGAGGCGGGGCCAACGTCCTGACTTTC.

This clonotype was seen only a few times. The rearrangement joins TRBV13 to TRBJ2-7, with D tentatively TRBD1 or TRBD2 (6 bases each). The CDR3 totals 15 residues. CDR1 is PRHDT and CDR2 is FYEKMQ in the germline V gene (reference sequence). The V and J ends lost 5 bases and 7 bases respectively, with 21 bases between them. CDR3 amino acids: CASSGGGPLFREQYF. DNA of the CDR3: TGTGCCAGCAGCGGAGGGGGACCCCTCTTTCGGGAGCAGTACTTC. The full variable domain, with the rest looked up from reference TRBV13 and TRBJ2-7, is AAGVIQSPRHLIKEKRETATLKCYPIPRHDTVYWYQQGPGQDPQFLISFYEKMQSDKGSIPDRFSAQQFSDYHSELNMSSLELGDSALYFCASSGGGPLFREQYFGPGTRLTVT.

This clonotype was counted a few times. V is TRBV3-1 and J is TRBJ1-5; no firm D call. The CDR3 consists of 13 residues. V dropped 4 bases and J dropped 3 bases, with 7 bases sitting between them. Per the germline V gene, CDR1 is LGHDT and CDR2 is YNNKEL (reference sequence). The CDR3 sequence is CASSRSANQPQHF. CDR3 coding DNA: TGTGCCAGCAGCCGGTCCGCCAATCAGCCCCAGCATTTT.

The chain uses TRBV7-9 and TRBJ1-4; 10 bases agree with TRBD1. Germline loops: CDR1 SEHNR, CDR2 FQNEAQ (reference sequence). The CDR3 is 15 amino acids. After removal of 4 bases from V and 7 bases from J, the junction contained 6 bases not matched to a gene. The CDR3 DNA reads TGTGCCAGCAGCTACGGACAGGGGGAGGTTGAAAAACTGTTTTTT. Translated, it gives CASSYGQGEVEKLFF.

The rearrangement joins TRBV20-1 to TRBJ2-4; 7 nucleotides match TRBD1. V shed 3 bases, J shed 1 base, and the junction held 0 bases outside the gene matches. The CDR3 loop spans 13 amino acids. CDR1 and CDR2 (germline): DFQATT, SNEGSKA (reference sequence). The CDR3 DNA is TGCAGTGCTAGGACAGGGGCCAAAAACATTCAGTACTTC. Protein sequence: CSARTGAKNIQYF.

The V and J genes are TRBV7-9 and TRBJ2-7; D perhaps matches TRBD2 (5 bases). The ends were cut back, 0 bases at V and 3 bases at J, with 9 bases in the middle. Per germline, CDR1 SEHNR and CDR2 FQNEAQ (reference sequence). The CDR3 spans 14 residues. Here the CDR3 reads CASSLAQDFYEQYF. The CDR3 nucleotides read TGTGCCAGCAGCTTAGCTCAGGACTTCTACGAGCAGTACTTC.

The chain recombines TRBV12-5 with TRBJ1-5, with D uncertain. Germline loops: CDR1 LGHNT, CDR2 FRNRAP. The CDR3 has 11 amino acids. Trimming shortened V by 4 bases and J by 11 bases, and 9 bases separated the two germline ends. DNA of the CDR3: TGTGCTAGTGGTTCCCCCTCGGCCCAGCATTTT. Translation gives CASGSPSAQHF.

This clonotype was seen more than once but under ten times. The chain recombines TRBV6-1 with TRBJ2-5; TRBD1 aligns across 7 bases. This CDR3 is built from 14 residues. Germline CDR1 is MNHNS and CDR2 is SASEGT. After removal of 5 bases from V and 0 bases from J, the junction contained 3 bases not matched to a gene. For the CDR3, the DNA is TGTGCCAGCAGTACGACAGGGTACCAAGAGACCCAGTACTTC. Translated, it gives CASSTTGYQETQYF.

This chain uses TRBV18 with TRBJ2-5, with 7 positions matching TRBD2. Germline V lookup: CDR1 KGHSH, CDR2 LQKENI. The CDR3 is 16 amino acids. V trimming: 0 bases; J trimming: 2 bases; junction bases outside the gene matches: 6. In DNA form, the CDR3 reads TGTGCCAGCTCACCACCGTTCCGGGAGGCACAAGAGACCCAGTACTTC. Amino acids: CASSPPFREAQETQYF.

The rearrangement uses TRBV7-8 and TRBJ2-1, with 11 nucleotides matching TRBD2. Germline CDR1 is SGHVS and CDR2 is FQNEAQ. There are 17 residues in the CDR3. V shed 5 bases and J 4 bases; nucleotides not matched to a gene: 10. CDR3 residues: CASSRGGLADNYNEQFF. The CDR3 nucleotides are TGTGCCAGCAGCCGCGGGGGACTAGCGGACAATTACAATGAGCAGTTCTTC.

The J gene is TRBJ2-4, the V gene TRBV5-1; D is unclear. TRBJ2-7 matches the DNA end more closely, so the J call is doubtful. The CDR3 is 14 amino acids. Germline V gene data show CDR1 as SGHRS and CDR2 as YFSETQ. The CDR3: CASSLVPTNYEQYF. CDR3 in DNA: TGCGCCAGCAGCTTAGTCCCGACGAATTACGAGCAGTACTTC.

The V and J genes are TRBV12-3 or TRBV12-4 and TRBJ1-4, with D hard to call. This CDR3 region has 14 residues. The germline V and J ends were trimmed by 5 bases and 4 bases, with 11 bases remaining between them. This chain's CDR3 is CASSLGWSNEKLFF. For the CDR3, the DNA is TGTGCCAGCAGTCTAGGGTGGAGTAATGAAAAACTGTTTTTT.

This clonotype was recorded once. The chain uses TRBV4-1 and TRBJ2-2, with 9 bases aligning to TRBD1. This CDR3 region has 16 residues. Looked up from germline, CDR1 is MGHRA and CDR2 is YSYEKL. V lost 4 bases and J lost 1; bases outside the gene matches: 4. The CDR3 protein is CASSRRQGENTGELFF. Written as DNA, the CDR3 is TGCGCCAGCAGCCGTCGACAGGGGGAGAACACCGGGGAGCTGTTTTTT.